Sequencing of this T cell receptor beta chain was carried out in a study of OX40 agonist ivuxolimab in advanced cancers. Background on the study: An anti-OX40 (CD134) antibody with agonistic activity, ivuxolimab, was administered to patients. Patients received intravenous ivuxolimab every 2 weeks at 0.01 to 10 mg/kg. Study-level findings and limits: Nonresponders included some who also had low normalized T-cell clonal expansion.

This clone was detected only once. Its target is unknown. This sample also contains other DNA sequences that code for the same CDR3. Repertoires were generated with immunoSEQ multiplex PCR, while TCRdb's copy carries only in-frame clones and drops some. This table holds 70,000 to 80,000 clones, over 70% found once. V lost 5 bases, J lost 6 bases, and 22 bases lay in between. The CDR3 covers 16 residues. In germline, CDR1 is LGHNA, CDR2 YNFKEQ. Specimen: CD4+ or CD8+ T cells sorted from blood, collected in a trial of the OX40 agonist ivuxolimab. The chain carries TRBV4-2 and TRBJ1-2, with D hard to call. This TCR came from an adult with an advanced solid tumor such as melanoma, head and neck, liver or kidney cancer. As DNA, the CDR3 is TGTGCCAGCAGCTATGAGACGGTAACCGGGAGTCATGGCTACACCTTC. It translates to CASSYETVTGSHGYTF.